Listed below are T cell receptor beta chains from one sample, sequenced in a study of T cell changes during pregnancy in multiple sclerosis. Only in-frame clones appear in the TCRdb table, and some are missing; sequencing was by immunoSEQ multiplex PCR. The repertoire consists of over 55,000 clones, with 94% occurring once and the leading ten covering around 3.5%. Material: CD8+ T cells from peripheral blood mononuclear cells, obtained in the third trimester of pregnancy. The receptors were gathered from a female donor with multiple sclerosis, enrolled in a pregnancy study. CDR3s include the opening cysteine and the closing phenylalanine or tryptophan. Each record gives: D gene, J gene, V gene, clone size, CDR3 protein, CDR3 DNA. The D gene is left open where the match is weak. Not all rows give a size; the values are once, few, many and, for expanded clones, a class.

NA	TRBJ1-1	TRBV7-9	NA	CASSPGREAFF	TGTGCCAGCAGCCCGGGACGGGAGGCTTTCTTT
NA	TRBJ1-1	TRBV4-1	few	CASSQGGAEAFF	TGCGCCAGCAGCCAAGGAGGTGCTGAAGCTTTCTTT
TRBD2	TRBJ2-7	TRBV6-5	NA	CASTPLAGGPYEQYF	TGTGCCAGCACGCCGTTAGCGGGAGGGCCCTACGAGCAGTACTTC
TRBD1	TRBJ1-1	TRBV9	NA	CASSPDLQGVGRAFF	TGTGCCAGCAGCCCAGACCTACAGGGGGTCGGTAGAGCTTTCTTT
NA	TRBJ2-5	TRBV9	NA	CASSVGGAAQETQYF	TGTGCCAGCAGCGTAGGGGGAGCGGCCCAAGAGACCCAGTACTTC
TRBD2	TRBJ2-3	TRBV7-9	NA	CASSGVAGAGTDTQYF	TGTGCCAGCAGCGGGGTAGCGGGAGCAGGCACAGATACGCAGTATTTT
TRBD2	TRBJ2-7	TRBV10-3	NA	CAISDPGLAYEQYF	TGTGCCATCAGTGACCCGGGACTAGCCTACGAGCAGTACTTC
TRBD2	TRBJ2-1	TRBV27	NA	CASSFSRGGREEQFF	TGTGCCAGCAGTTTTTCCCGGGGCGGGAGGGAAGAGCAGTTCTTC
NA	TRBJ2-1	TRBV27	NA	CASSLPLVIGEQFF	TGTGCCAGCAGTTTACCCCTAGTTATTGGTGAGCAGTTCTTC
NA	TRBJ2-2	TRBV9	NA	CASSAMNTGELFF	TGTGCCAGCAGCGCTATGAACACCGGGGAGCTGTTTTTT
TRBD1	TRBJ1-1	TRBV2	NA	CASSVGQGFLTEAFF	TGTGCCAGCAGTGTGGGACAGGGTTTTCTGACTGAAGCTTTCTTT
NA	TRBJ2-7	TRBV10-2	once	CASSETSPYEQYF	TGCGCCAGCAGTGAAACTAGCCCCTACGAGCAGTACTTC
NA	TRBJ1-1	TRBV9	NA	CASSVAQGVNTEAFF	TGTGCCAGCAGCGTAGCCCAGGGCGTGAACACTGAAGCTTTCTTT
TRBD1	TRBJ2-4	TRBV5-6	NA	CASSDGTGANIQYF	TGTGCCAGCAGCGACGGGACAGGGGCAAACATTCAGTACTTC
NA	TRBJ1-2	TRBV4-3	NA	CASKPTGYGYGYTF	TGCGCCAGCAAACCCACAGGGTACGGCTATGGCTACACCTTC
TRBD1	TRBJ1-6	TRBV30	NA	CAWSGGQGNSPLHF	TGTGCCTGGAGTGGGGGACAGGGGAATTCACCCCTCCACTTT
TRBD2	TRBJ2-7	TRBV9	NA	CASSVATSGRTIITEQYF	TGTGCCAGCAGCGTAGCGACTAGCGGGAGGACCATTATCACCGAGCAGTACTTC
NA	TRBJ1-2	TRBV28	NA	CASSPRPGGIVGYTF	TGTGCCAGCAGTCCCCGGCCCGGAGGGATCGTTGGCTACACCTTC
NA	TRBJ2-7	TRBV7-8	few	CASSLAAGNSYEQYF	TGTGCCAGCAGCTTAGCAGCCGGGAACTCCTACGAGCAGTACTTC
NA	TRBJ1-2	TRBV7-9	NA	CASSLEGAGGYTF	TGTGCCAGCAGCTTAGAGGGCGCGGGTGGCTACACCTTC
TRBD2	TRBJ2-5	TRBV7-9	NA	CASSKRLAGRQETQYF	TGTGCCAGCAGTAAGAGACTAGCGGGACGGCAAGAGACCCAGTACTTC
TRBD1	TRBJ2-7	TRBV5-1	NA	CASSLVWGGQGYEQYF	TGCGCCAGCAGCTTGGTTTGGGGCGGACAGGGGTACGAGCAGTACTTC
TRBD1	TRBJ1-2	TRBV7-9	NA	CASSLYGTGTRGYTF	TGTGCCAGCAGCTTATACGGGACAGGGACCCGCGGCTACACCTTC